This T cell receptor (beta chain) was captured by sequencing in a study of blood T cell repertoires in COVID-19. Trimming took 2 bases from V and 10 from J, leaving 12 bases between them. CDR3 size: 13 residues. Germline V gene sequence: CDR1 SGDLS, CDR2 YYNGEE. In the authors' workflow: The authors estimated nucleated cell counts from reference gene primer amplification. Produced via immunoSEQ multiplex PCR; TCRdb's table is partial and in-frame only. The DNA gave D and trimming, while V, J and clone size come from that table. This table holds nearly 200,000 clones, about 82% found once. This TCR derives from a man aged 60 to 69 with COVID-19, enrolled during active disease. V and J are TRBV9 and TRBJ1-4; TRBD1 is a possible D gene (6 bases). Source material: peripheral blood. This CDR3 reads CASSVTGGTKLFF. In DNA form, the CDR3 reads TGTGCCAGCAGCGTGACAGGAGGAACAAAACTGTTTTTT.